Below, 14 T cell receptor beta chains from the same sample are listed, as sequenced in a study of T cell changes during pregnancy in multiple sclerosis (dated 2019 in TCRdb). To prepare the library, the immunoSEQ multiplex PCR assay was applied. What TCRdb holds here is the immuneACCESS table cut down to in-frame rearrangements. Part of the clones is not present; checked against another copy, under half of the missing clones reflect an unresolved V gene, and the others are unexplained. The sample profile shows some 120,000 clones; 90% to 95% of them were found once. The ten top clones hold 6% to 7% of the sample. Sequencing was performed on peripheral blood, taken before pregnancy. These receptors came from a female donor with multiple sclerosis, enrolled in a pregnancy study.

This clone occurred once. The rearrangement links TRBV14 to TRBJ2-4, with D possibly TRBD1 on 5 matching bases. This CDR3 region has 15 residues. CDR1 is SGHDN, CDR2 FVKESK, per germline. V was shortened by 0 bases and J by 11 bases, with 17 bases between the two germline ends. The CDR3 reads CASSQDQGRAAVQYF. CDR3 sequence (DNA): TGTGCCAGCAGCCAAGATCAGGGAAGGGCTGCCGTTCAGTACTTC.

The rearrangement links TRBV9 to TRBJ2-3; 8 positions agree with TRBD2. V dropped 1 base and J dropped 5; count of bases not matched to a gene: 12. CDR1 and CDR2 from the germline V gene are SGDLS and YYNGEE. The CDR3 spans 17 residues. CDR3: CASSVPQAGVFGDTQYF. The CDR3 DNA reads as TGTGCCAGCAGCGTACCCCAAGCGGGGGTATTTGGAGATACGCAGTATTTT.

The chain carries TRBV18 and TRBJ2-2, with 7 bases matching TRBD1. From germline, CDR1 is KGHSH and CDR2 LQKENI. There are 14 residues in the CDR3. After removal of 5 bases from V and 3 bases from J, the junction contained 3 bases not matched to a gene. DNA for the CDR3: TGTGCCAGCTCAACGGGACAGTACACCGGGGAGCTGTTTTTT. Amino acids: CASSTGQYTGELFF.

This chain connects TRBV5-1 to TRBJ1-1, with D possibly matching TRBD1 (5 bases). The CDR3 sequence is 15 residues long. Looked up from germline, CDR1 is SGHRS and CDR2 is YFSETQ. The V gene lost 4 bases and the J gene lost 4 bases, with 17 bases spanning the gap. The CDR3 here is CASSPETGRSTEAFF. For the CDR3, the DNA is TGCGCCAGCAGCCCGGAAACAGGAAGGAGCACTGAAGCTTTCTTT.

This clone appeared a few times. The chain combines TRBV30 with TRBJ1-1; D is ambiguous. The V end was cut by 0 bases, the J end by 10 bases, with 15 bases between. Germline assignment: CDR1 GTSNPN and CDR2 SVGIG (reference sequence). The CDR3 consists of 13 residues. The CDR3 bases are TGTGCCTGGAGTGTAGTGGGCCCCGTGGGAGCTTTCTTT. Its protein is CAWSVVGPVGAFF. Full variable domain (rest looked up from reference TRBV30 and TRBJ1-1): SQTIHQWPATLVQPVGSPLSLECTVEGTSNPNLYWYRQAAGRGLQLLFYSVGIGQISSEVPQNLSASRPQDRQFILSSKKLLLSDSGFYLCAWSVVGPVGAFFGQGTRLTVV.

The chain employs TRBV11-2 and TRBJ2-3; 8 bases match TRBD1. V gave up 8 bases and J gave up 4 bases; unmatched junction bases: 5. There are 13 residues in the CDR3. CDR1 and CDR2 from the germline V gene are SGHAT and FQNNGV. The CDR3 DNA reads as TGTGCCAGCGGCCTACAGGGGGCAGATACGCAGTATTTT. Encoded protein: CASGLQGADTQYF. Variable domain in full (rest from reference TRBV11-2 and TRBJ2-3): EAGVAQSPRYKIIEKRQSVAFWCNPISGHATLYWYQQILGQGPKLLIQFQNNGVVDDSQLPKDRFSAERLKGVDSTLKIQPAKLEDSAVYLCASGLQGADTQYFGPGTRLTVL.

V gene TRBV5-5 combines with J gene TRBJ2-2; 8 nucleotides agree with TRBD2. CDR1 and CDR2 (germline): SGHKS, YYEKEE (reference sequence). The CDR3 extends over 17 amino acids. Trimming at V came to 3 bases and at J to 7 bases, leaving 14 bases not matched to a gene. Here the CDR3 reads CASSSRTSGGLGGELFF. CDR3 DNA sequence: TGTGCCAGCAGCTCCCGAACGTCGGGGGGGCTTGGCGGGGAGCTGTTTTTT.

The chain has TRBV11-2 and TRBJ2-5; D remains ambiguous. The CDR3 loop spans 13 amino acids. The germline V gene has CDR1 SGHAT and CDR2 FQNNGV. V was trimmed by 2 bases and J by 0 bases, leaving 4 bases between them. CDR3 sequence: CASSLRDQETQYF. As DNA, the CDR3 is TGTGCCAGCAGCTTACGGGACCAAGAGACCCAGTACTTC.

The J gene is TRBJ1-1, the V gene TRBV30; 8 nucleotides agree with TRBD1. The ends lost 3 bases at V and 4 bases at J; junction bases unmatched: 7. There are 14 residues in the CDR3. CDR1 GTSNPN and CDR2 SVGIG come from the germline V gene (reference sequence). The chain's CDR3 is CAWRVTGEGTEAFF. CDR3 DNA: TGTGCCTGGAGGGTGACAGGGGAGGGCACTGAAGCTTTCTTT.

The rearrangement joins TRBV7-9 to TRBJ2-4, with unresolved D. Germline CDR1 reads SEHNR; CDR2 reads FQNEAQ (reference sequence). CDR3 length: 12 residues. V dropped 1 base and J dropped 15 bases, with 13 bases sitting between them. DNA for the CDR3: TGTGCCAGCAGCTTAGGAGCAACTAAGCGGTACTTC. This encodes CASSLGATKRYF.

The chain combines TRBV19 with TRBJ2-7; TRBD1 is a possible D gene (5 bases). Germline assignment: CDR1 LNHDA and CDR2 SQIVND (reference sequence). Trimming cost V 3 bases and J 2 bases, with 8 bases left between them. The CDR3 loop spans 13 amino acids. The CDR3 nucleotides are TGTGCCAGTAGTATCAGGGTGGCCTACGAGCAGTACTTC. This gives the protein CASSIRVAYEQYF.

The chain carries TRBV5-1 and TRBJ2-2, with TRBD1 matching over 11 bases. The CDR3 totals 15 residues. CDR1 is SGHRS and CDR2 is YFSETQ in the germline V gene. V was clipped by 4 bases and J by 7 bases; unmatched bases: 6. This CDR3 is CASSLGQGELGELFF. DNA of the CDR3: TGCGCCAGCAGCCTGGGACAGGGGGAACTCGGGGAGCTGTTTTTT. Full variable domain (missing parts from reference TRBV5-1 and TRBJ2-2): KAGVTQTPRYLIKTRGQQVTLSCSPISGHRSVSWYQQTPGQGLQFLFEYFSETQRNKGNFPGRFSGRQFSNSRSEMNVSTLELGDSALYLCASSLGQGELGELFFGEGSRLTVL.

The rearrangement joins TRBV6-1 to TRBJ1-5; D is unclear. Germline V gene data show CDR1 as MNHNS and CDR2 as SASEGT. The CDR3 covers 13 residues. The V end was cut by 4 bases, the J end by 2 bases, with 6 bases between. CDR3 region: CASSVQGNQPQHF. The DNA for the CDR3 is TGTGCCAGCAGTGTCCAGGGCAATCAGCCCCAGCATTTT.

CDR3 in DNA: TGTGCCAGCTCACCACCGCAGGCACAGGCAAACAATCAGCCCCAGCATTTT. Protein: CASSPPQAQANNQPQHF. The J gene is TRBJ1-5, the V gene TRBV18; tentative D call: TRBD1 (5 bases). V lost 0 bases to trimming and J lost 3 bases, with 15 bases between them. This CDR3 is 17 amino acids long. Germline V gene sequence: CDR1 KGHSH, CDR2 LQKENI.